One sample yielded the 11 T cell receptor beta chains listed below, sequenced in a study of metastatic and nonmetastatic thyroid tumors. TCRdb reanalyzed the PCR reads with MiXCR. The sample shows under 55,000 clones, roughly 15% of them seen only once. Each patient went into thyroid surgery without having received any treatment. Sequences were obtained from blood. The receptors stem from a female donor with papillary thyroid cancer or a benign thyroid nodule (not recorded which). Some clones in this sample may be carry-over from other donors' samples.

This clone was recorded a few times. Other DNA sequences in this specimen translate into the identical CDR3. CDR3 residues: CASSSPTTGGAHQPQHF. The DNA for the CDR3 is TGTGCCAGCAGTTCCCCTACGACAGGTGGCGCTCATCAGCCCCAGCATTTT. The chain links TRBV6-1 to TRBJ1-5; D perhaps matches TRBD1 (6 bases). Germline V gene sequence: CDR1 MNHNS, CDR2 SASEGT. This CDR3 spans 17 amino acids. The germline V and J ends were trimmed by 5 bases and 5 bases, with 22 bases remaining between them.

By proportion, this clone is medium-sized. The V and J genes are TRBV6-1 and TRBJ2-1, with 8 bases aligning to TRBD2. Germline V gene sequence: CDR1 MNHNS, CDR2 SASEGT. The CDR3 spans 16 residues. V trimming: 6 bases; J trimming: 7 bases; junction bases outside the gene matches: 14. The CDR3 DNA reads as TGTGCCAGCAGGCTACGGACGGGAGGGCCAAGGAATGAGCAGTTCTTC. This encodes CASRLRTGGPRNEQFF.

The chain is built from TRBV2 and TRBJ1-4, with D unclear. V dropped 3 bases and J dropped 8 bases, with 13 bases sitting between them. CDR1 SNHLY and CDR2 FYNNEI come from the germline V gene. This CDR3 contains 14 residues. The DNA of the CDR3 is TGTGCCAGCAGTGAGGCAGTTGAAGACGAAAAACTGTTTTTT. Translated: CASSEAVEDEKLFF.

The rearrangement links TRBV20-1 to TRBJ1-2, with 8 positions matching TRBD1. The CDR3 sequence is 13 residues long. J lost 2 bases, V lost 5 bases, and 4 bases had no gene match. Germline assignment: CDR1 DFQATT and CDR2 SNEGSKA (reference sequence). The CDR3 spells CSAGGQENYGYTF. CDR3 in DNA: TGCAGTGCTGGGGGACAGGAGAACTATGGCTACACCTTC.

This clone was observed a few times. A read error may be the cause here, since a much bigger clone is one base away. The genes are TRBV29-1 and TRBJ1-2; no firm D call. This CDR3 region has 13 residues. Germline CDR1 and CDR2: SQVTM and ANQGSEA. The germline V and J ends were trimmed by 1 base and 4 bases, with 10 bases remaining between them. The CDR3 region is CSVEGIGVYGYTF. In nucleotides, the CDR3 is TGCAGCGTTGAAGGGATTGGGGTCTATGGCTACACCTTC. Full variable domain (missing parts from reference TRBV29-1 and TRBJ1-2): SAVISQKPSRDICQRGTSLTIQCQVDSQVTMMFWYRQQPGQSLTLIATANQGSEATYESGFVIDKFPISRPNLTFSTLTVSNMSPEDSSIYLCSVEGIGVYGYTFGSGTRLTVV.

By sample fraction, this clone is medium-sized. The chain joins TRBV6-1 to TRBJ1-3, with D unclear. The germline CDR1 and CDR2 sequences are MNHNS and SASEGT. The CDR3 runs 15 residues. The V and J ends lost 1 base and 2 bases respectively, with 9 bases between them. The CDR3 is CASSEDSQAGNTIYF. The DNA for the CDR3 is TGTGCCAGCAGTGAAGATTCGCAGGCTGGAAACACCATATATTTT.

Of note for this clone: The junction and the germline gene differ at one end; a read error may be behind it. The V and J genes are TRBV7-7 and TRBJ2-1, with 7 bases lining up with TRBD1. The germline gives CDR1 SSHAT, CDR2 FNYEAQ (reference sequence). CDR3 length: 17 residues. CDR3 DNA sequence: TGTGCTAGCAGCTTAGGGGGACCGGGACAGAGATACAATGAGCAGTTCTTC. Protein sequence: CASSLGGPGQRYNEQFF.

This sequence joins TRBV28 and TRBJ2-1, with D unresolved. The germline V and J ends were trimmed by 5 bases and 5 bases, with 16 bases remaining between them. The germline CDR1 and CDR2 sequences are MDHEN and SYDVKM. This CDR3 contains 15 residues. CDR3 nucleotide sequence: TGTGCCAGCAGTGCCGTGGGATCTGCGAACAATGAGCAGTTCTTC. Protein: CASSAVGSANNEQFF.

This clone appeared many times. The chain has TRBV4-1 and TRBJ2-2; either TRBD1 or TRBD2 may supply D (5 bases each). From germline, CDR1 is MGHRA and CDR2 YSYEKL. V was shortened by 2 bases and J by 6 bases, with 7 bases between the two germline ends. CDR3 size: 13 residues. The CDR3 protein is CASSQRDAGELFF. CDR3 DNA sequence: TGCGCCAGCAGCCAAAGGGACGCCGGGGAGCTGTTTTTT.

This clone was detected a few times. This rearrangement joins TRBV6-1 to TRBJ1-2; weak D call: TRBD1 (6 bases). CDR3 length: 16 amino acids. Trimming left V 5 bases short and J 3 bases short, with 19 bases between. Germline CDR1 is MNHNS and CDR2 is SASEGT. The CDR3 is CASSSSYRDGDYGYTF. For the CDR3, the DNA is TGTGCCAGCAGTAGCTCCTACAGGGATGGGGACTATGGCTACACCTTC.

This clone came up many times. The rearrangement uses TRBV6-1 and TRBJ2-7, with D tentatively TRBD2 (5 bases). Germline values: CDR1 MNHNS, CDR2 SASEGT. V was cut by 8 bases and J by 2 bases, with 13 bases left in between. The CDR3 is made up of 13 amino acids. CDR3 nucleotides: TGTGCCAGCCGCGGGTGGGGAACCTACGAGCAGTACTTC. This codes for CASRGWGTYEQYF.